What follows are 2 T cell receptor beta chains derived from one specimen sequenced in a study of blood T cells in healthy people across ages. Using a J-beta primer mix together with a sample-barcoded 5' primer, a second PCR was run for about 6 to 11 cycles. TCRdb independently ran MiXCR on the 5' RACE reads; one entry per CDR3 protein. Here the sample spans under 2 million distinct CDR3 sequences, about 35% being singletons. The sequenced sample consisted of blood. The source is a woman aged 25 to 39 in good health.

This clonotype appeared many times. The rearrangement links TRBV5-1 to TRBJ2-1; TRBD1 aligns across 8 bases. V was clipped by 0 bases and J by 6 bases; unmatched bases: 2. This CDR3 is built from 14 residues. Per the germline V gene, CDR1 is SGHRS and CDR2 is YFSETQ. CDR3 region: CASSLGQGPNEQFF. The CDR3 coding sequence is TGCGCCAGCAGCTTGGGACAGGGGCCCAATGAGCAGTTCTTC.

The J gene is TRBJ2-1, the V gene TRBV9, with unresolved D. CDR1 is SGDLS and CDR2 is YYNGEE in the germline V gene. The CDR3 has 12 amino acids. The ends were cut back, 4 bases at V and 6 bases at J, with 8 bases in the middle. For the CDR3, the DNA is TGTGCCAGCAGCCCCCAGATCAATGAGCAGTTCTTC. Amino acid sequence: CASSPQINEQFF.